The T cell receptor (beta chain) under discussion was sequenced for a study of blood T cell repertoires in COVID-19. Study-level information: The United States, Italy and Spain were the sources of the acute and convalescent COVID-19 samples. Sample material is recorded as cDNA or gDNA derived from T cells, B-cell-depleted T cells, or PBMCs.

Per the study methods: For nucleated cells, counts were estimated from reference gene primer amplification. Clones were read by immunoSEQ multiplex PCR, and TCRdb kept only the in-frame ones, dropping some. For V, J and clone size, that table is used; D and trimming come from the DNA. The sample includes 250,000 to 350,000 clones, around 85% seen only once; the top ten take roughly 1.5%. Seattle researchers signed up patients amid active infection and tracked them longitudinally. Sequencing input: peripheral blood. The TCR originated in a human donor with COVID-19, enrolled during active disease. The donor label of this sample is uncertain.

CDR3 residues: CASSYISRGNTEAFF. In nucleotides, the CDR3 is TGTGCCAGCAGTTACATTAGCAGGGGGAACACTGAAGCTTTCTTT. The V call is TRBV6-5, the J call TRBJ1-1; D perhaps matches TRBD1 (6 bases). The CDR3 runs 15 residues. The V gene's germline CDR1 is MNHEY and CDR2 SVGAGI. Trimming removed 2 bases at V and 1 base at J, with 11 bases between.